This TCR beta chain was identified during a study of blood T cell repertoires in COVID-19. Across the whole study: Some COVID-19 samples were acute and others convalescent; all came from the United States, Italy and Spain.

Trimming shortened V by 8 bases and J by 5 bases, and 21 bases separated the two germline ends. The V gene's germline CDR1 is SNHLY and CDR2 FYNNEI. The CDR3 totals 15 residues. Measured with immunoSEQ multiplex PCR; TCRdb has only the in-frame clones, and not every one. The repertoire holds over 150,000 clones, with roughly 84% as singletons. The receptor was derived from a woman over 75 with active or convalescent COVID-19. J is TRBJ2-5 and V is TRBV2, with D possibly TRBD1 on 5 matching bases. Specimen: peripheral blood. DNA for the CDR3: TGTGCCAGCGGGGCGGCAGGGCCCAAGGGGGAGACCCAGTACTTC. It yields the protein CASGAAGPKGETQYF.